This entry concerns a single T cell receptor beta chain. Germline CDR1 SGHRS, CDR2 YFSETQ. V was trimmed by 1 base and J by 4 bases, leaving 14 bases between them. This CDR3 spans 15 amino acids. This specimen belongs to a study of CD8 T cells in ankylosing spondylitis. From the 5' RACE reads, TCRdb called clonotypes with MiXCR, one entry per CDR3 protein. The table includes about 170,000 distinct CDR3 sequences, approximately 20% detected once. Sequencing used blood, either unsorted or a sorted T cell fraction (not recorded which). This chain links TRBV5-1 with TRBJ1-1; D gene uncertain. This receptor was taken from a male donor with ankylosing spondylitis or in good health (not recorded which). CDR3 DNA: TGCGCCAGCAGCTTGAAAGACCGCGGCTTCACTGAAGCTTTCTTT. It yields the protein CASSLKDRGFTEAFF.